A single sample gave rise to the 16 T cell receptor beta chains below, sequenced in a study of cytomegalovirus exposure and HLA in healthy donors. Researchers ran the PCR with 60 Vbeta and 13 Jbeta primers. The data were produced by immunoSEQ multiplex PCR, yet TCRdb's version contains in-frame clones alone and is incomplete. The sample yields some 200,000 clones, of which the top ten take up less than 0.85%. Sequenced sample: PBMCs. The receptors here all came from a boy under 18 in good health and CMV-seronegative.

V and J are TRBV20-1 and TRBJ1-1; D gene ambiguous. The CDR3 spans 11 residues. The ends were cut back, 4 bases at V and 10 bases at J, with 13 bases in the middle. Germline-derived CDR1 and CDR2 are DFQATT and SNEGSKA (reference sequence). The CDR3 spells CSAIVVEGAFF. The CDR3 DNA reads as TGCAGTGCTATTGTTGTAGAGGGAGCTTTCTTT.

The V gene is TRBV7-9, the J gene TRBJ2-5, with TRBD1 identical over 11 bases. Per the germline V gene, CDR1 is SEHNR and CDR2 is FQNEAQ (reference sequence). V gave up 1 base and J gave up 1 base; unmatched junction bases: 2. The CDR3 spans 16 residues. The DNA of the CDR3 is TGTGCCAGCAGCTTAGGGGACAGGGGGACCCAAGAGACCCAGTACTTC. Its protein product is CASSLGDRGTQETQYF.

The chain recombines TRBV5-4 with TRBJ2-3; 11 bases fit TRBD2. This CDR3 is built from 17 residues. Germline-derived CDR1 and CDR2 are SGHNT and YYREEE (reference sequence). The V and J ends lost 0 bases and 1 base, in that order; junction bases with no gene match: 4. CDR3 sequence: CASSLAALAGGTDTQYF. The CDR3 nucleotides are TGTGCCAGCAGCTTGGCGGCACTAGCGGGGGGCACAGATACGCAGTATTTT. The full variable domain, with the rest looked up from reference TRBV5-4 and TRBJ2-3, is ETGVTQSPTHLIKTRGQQVTLRCSSQSGHNTVSWYQQALGQGPQFIFQYYREEENGRGNFPPRFSGLQFPNYSSELNVNALELDDSALYLCASSLAALAGGTDTQYFGPGTRLTVL.

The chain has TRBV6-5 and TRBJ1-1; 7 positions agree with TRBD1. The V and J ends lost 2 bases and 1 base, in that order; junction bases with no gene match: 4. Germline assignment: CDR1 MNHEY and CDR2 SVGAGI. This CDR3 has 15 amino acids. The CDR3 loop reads CASSYGGQTNTEAFF. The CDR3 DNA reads TGTGCCAGCAGTTACGGGGGACAGACGAACACTGAAGCTTTCTTT.

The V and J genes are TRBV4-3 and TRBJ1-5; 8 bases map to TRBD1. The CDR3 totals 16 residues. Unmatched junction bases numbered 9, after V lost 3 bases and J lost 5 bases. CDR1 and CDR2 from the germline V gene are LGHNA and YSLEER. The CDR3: CASSQYLDRDDQPQHF. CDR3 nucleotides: TGCGCCAGCAGCCAGTACCTGGACAGGGATGATCAGCCCCAGCATTTT.

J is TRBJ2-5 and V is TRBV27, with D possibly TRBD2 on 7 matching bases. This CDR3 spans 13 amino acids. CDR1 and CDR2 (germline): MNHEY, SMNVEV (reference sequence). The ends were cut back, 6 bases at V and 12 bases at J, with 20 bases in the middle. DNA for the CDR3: TGTGCCAGCAGAAGGGGGAGGGATCCTAAAGAGTACTTC. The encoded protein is CASRRGRDPKEYF.

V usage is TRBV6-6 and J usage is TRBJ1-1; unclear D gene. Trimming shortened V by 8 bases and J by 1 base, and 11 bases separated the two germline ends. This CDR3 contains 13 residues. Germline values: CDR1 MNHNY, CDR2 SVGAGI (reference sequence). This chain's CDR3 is CASAQVSNTEAFF. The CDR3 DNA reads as TGTGCCAGCGCCCAGGTATCGAACACTGAAGCTTTCTTT.

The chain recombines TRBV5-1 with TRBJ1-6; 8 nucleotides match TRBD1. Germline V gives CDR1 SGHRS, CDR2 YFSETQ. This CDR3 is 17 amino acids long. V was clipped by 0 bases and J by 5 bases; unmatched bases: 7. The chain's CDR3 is CASSLGTGTFDNSPLHF. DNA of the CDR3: TGCGCCAGCAGCTTGGGGACAGGGACTTTTGATAATTCACCCCTCCACTTT.

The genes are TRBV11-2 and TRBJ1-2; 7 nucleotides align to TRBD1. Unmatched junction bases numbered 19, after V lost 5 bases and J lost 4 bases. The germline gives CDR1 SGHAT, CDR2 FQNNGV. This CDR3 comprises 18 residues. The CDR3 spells CASSALRDREQRAYGYTF. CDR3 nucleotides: TGTGCCAGCAGCGCCCTCCGGGACAGAGAACAAAGGGCCTATGGCTACACCTTC.

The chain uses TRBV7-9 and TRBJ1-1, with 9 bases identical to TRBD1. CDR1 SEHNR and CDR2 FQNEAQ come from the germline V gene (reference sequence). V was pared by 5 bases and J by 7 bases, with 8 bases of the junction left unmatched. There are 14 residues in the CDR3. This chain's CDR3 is CASSAKTGGFEAFF. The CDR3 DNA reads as TGTGCCAGCAGCGCTAAGACAGGGGGATTTGAAGCTTTCTTT.

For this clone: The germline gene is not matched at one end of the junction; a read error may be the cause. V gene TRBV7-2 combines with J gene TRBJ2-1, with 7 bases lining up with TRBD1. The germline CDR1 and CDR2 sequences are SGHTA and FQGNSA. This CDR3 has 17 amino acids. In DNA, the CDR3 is TGTGTCAGCAGCTTAGGGGACAAGGGGGCTATCTACAATGAGCAGTTCTTC. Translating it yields CVSSLGDKGAIYNEQFF.

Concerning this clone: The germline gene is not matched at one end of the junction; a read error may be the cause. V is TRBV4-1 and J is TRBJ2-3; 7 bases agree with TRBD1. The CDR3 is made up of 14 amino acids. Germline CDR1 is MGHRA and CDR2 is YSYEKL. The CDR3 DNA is TGCGCCAGCAGCCAGACAGGGCTTGGAGTCGTAAGGGATTTT. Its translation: CASSQTGLGVVRDF.

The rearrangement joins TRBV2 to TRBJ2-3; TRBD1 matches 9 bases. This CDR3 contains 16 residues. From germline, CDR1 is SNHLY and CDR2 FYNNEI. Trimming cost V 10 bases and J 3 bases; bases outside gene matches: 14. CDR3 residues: CATMRQGEWKTDTQYF. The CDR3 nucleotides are TGTGCCACCATGAGACAGGGGGAATGGAAAACAGATACGCAGTATTTT.

This CDR3 is CASNSLAGGPTDTQYF. The CDR3 DNA reads TGTGCCAGTAATTCCTTAGCGGGGGGGCCCACAGATACGCAGTATTTT. The chain recombines TRBV19 with TRBJ2-3, with 11 bases fitting TRBD2. Germline CDR1 reads LNHDA; CDR2 reads SQIVND (reference sequence). The CDR3 runs 16 residues. V trimming: 7 bases; J trimming: 2 bases; junction bases outside the gene matches: 8.

The CDR3, as DNA: TGTGCCAGCAGTTTGCCCTGGGGACAGGCCCGAAGGGCTTTCTTT. Translated: CASSLPWGQARRAFF. The V gene is TRBV28, the J gene TRBJ1-1; 8 bases map to TRBD1. Per germline, CDR1 MDHEN and CDR2 SYDVKM. Trimming cost V 3 bases and J 11 bases; bases outside gene matches: 14. The CDR3 has 15 residues. Using reference TRBV28 and TRBJ1-1 for the parts outside the CDR3, the full variable domain is DVKVTQSSRYLVKRTGEKVFLECVQDMDHENMFWYRQDPGLGLRLIYFSYDVKMKEKGDIPEGYSVSREKKERFSLILESASTNQTSMYLCASSLPWGQARRAFFGQGTRLTVV.

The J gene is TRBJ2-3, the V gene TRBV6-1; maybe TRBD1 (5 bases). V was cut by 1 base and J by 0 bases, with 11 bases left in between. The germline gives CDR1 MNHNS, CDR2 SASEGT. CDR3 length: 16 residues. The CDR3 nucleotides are TGTGCCAGCAGTGAAGTCTCAGGGTCTAGCACAGATACGCAGTATTTT. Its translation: CASSEVSGSSTDTQYF.